The 25 T cell receptor beta chains in this list originate from one sample, sequenced in a study of blood T cell repertoires in COVID-19. Sequencing was performed with immunoSEQ multiplex PCR; in TCRdb, only in-frame clones are kept and a portion is missing. The table lists about 280,000 clones, 85% to 90% of them singletons. Material: peripheral blood. These receptors were taken from a human donor in a cohort sampled during active COVID-19.

The chain couples TRBV11-2 to TRBJ1-1, with D unclear. From germline, CDR1 is SGHAT and CDR2 FQNNGV. CDR3 length: 11 residues. V was pared by 5 bases and J by 10 bases, with 11 bases between. CDR3 nucleotides: TGTGCCAGCAGCCCCGGACTGGGAGCTTTCTTT. Its protein product is CASSPGLGAFF.

The chain employs TRBV5-6 and TRBJ2-7; the D is unclear. CDR1 and CDR2 (germline): SGHDT, YYEEEE. This CDR3 is 13 amino acids long. Between the trimmed V and J ends, which lost 1 base and 2 bases, there was a span of 7 bases. CDR3 bases: TGTGCCAGCAGCTTGTTAGCACCCTACGAGCAGTACTTC. Translated: CASSLLAPYEQYF.

V and J are TRBV7-9 and TRBJ2-2, with D possibly TRBD2 on 6 matching bases. The germline gives CDR1 SEHNR, CDR2 FQNEAQ (reference sequence). The V and J ends lost 5 bases and 8 bases respectively, with 15 bases between them. This CDR3 contains 14 residues. CDR3 in amino acids: CASSLRLGRGELFF. CDR3 DNA sequence: TGTGCCAGCAGCCTCCGACTAGGGCGAGGGGAGCTGTTTTTT.

The rearrangement links TRBV7-9 to TRBJ1-5; no definite D call. CDR1 and CDR2 from the germline V gene are SEHNR and FQNEAQ (reference sequence). Trimming left V 2 bases short and J 5 bases short, with 13 bases between. The CDR3 sequence is 15 residues long. CDR3 bases: TGTGCCAGCAGCTTATTGGGCAGCAGAGATCAGCCCCAGCATTTT. Translating it yields CASSLLGSRDQPQHF.

V is TRBV5-6 and J is TRBJ2-1; TRBD2 agrees at 10 bases. CDR1 and CDR2 (germline): SGHDT, YYEEEE. The CDR3 totals 14 residues. V lost 5 bases to trimming and J lost 4 bases; unmatched junction nucleotides: 3. The CDR3, as DNA: TGTGCCAGCAGTTCACTAGCGGGATACAATGAGCAGTTCTTC. Protein: CASSSLAGYNEQFF.

The chain links TRBV5-4 to TRBJ2-2, with TRBD2 matching 12 bases. There are 16 residues in the CDR3. V dropped 0 bases and J dropped 4; count of bases not matched to a gene: 1. Looked up from germline, CDR1 is SGHNT and CDR2 is YYREEE (reference sequence). The CDR3 DNA sequence: TGTGCCAGCAGCTTGGGGGGACTAGCGGGCACCGGGGAGCTGTTTTTT. It specifies CASSLGGLAGTGELFF. The variable domain in full, with the rest retrieved from reference TRBV5-4 and TRBJ2-2, is ETGVTQSPTHLIKTRGQQVTLRCSSQSGHNTVSWYQQALGQGPQFIFQYYREEENGRGNFPPRFSGLQFPNYSSELNVNALELDDSALYLCASSLGGLAGTGELFFGEGSRLTVL.

This chain connects TRBV6-6 to TRBJ2-7; the D gene is possibly TRBD2 (6 bases). CDR1 and CDR2 from the germline V gene are MNHNY and SVGAGI (reference sequence). The V end was cut by 8 bases, the J end by 4 bases, with 12 bases between. This CDR3 is 12 amino acids long. The CDR3 here is CASSEGRYEQYF. DNA of the CDR3: TGTGCCAGCTCTGAGGGGAGGTACGAGCAGTACTTC.

The chain combines TRBV29-1 with TRBJ1-1, with 7 bases aligning to TRBD1. Germline loops: CDR1 SQVTM, CDR2 ANQGSEA. The CDR3 totals 13 residues. J was trimmed by 0 bases and V by 8 bases; bases with no gene match: 6. In nucleotides, the CDR3 is TGCAGCCCTCGACAGGGTTTGAACACTGAAGCTTTCTTT. Protein: CSPRQGLNTEAFF.

The J gene is TRBJ2-7, the V gene TRBV7-2; a weak D match, TRBD2 (5 bases). The V end was cut by 4 bases, the J end by 2 bases, with 18 bases between. Germline CDR1 reads SGHTA; CDR2 reads FQGNSA. This CDR3 contains 16 residues. The CDR3 DNA reads TGTGCCAGCAGCTCACCGCTGGGCAGCGGTACCTACGAGCAGTACTTC. This sequence encodes CASSSPLGSGTYEQYF.

The rearrangement joins TRBV6-6 to TRBJ1-3; the D is unclear. V lost 5 bases to trimming and J lost 2 bases, with 4 bases between them. The length of the CDR3 is 12 residues. CDR1 and CDR2 from the germline V gene are MNHNY and SVGAGI (reference sequence). In nucleotides, the CDR3 is TGTGCCAGCAGTCCTACTGGAAACACCATATATTTT. It encodes CASSPTGNTIYF.

CDR3 sequence (DNA): TGTGCCAGCGCGGCCAAAAACATTCAGTACTTC. This encodes CASAAKNIQYF. The chain uses TRBV2 and TRBJ2-4; no clear D gene. The germline CDR1 and CDR2 sequences are SNHLY and FYNNEI. With 8 bases removed from V and 1 base from J, the gap between germline ends came to 3 bases. The CDR3 contains 11 residues.

Only one count was recorded for this clone. The chain employs TRBV15 and TRBJ2-5; D perhaps matches TRBD1 (6 bases). CDR1 is LNHNV, CDR2 YYDKDF, per germline (reference sequence). Trimming took off 7 bases at V and 5 bases at J, with 17 bases between the two ends. This CDR3 is built from 14 residues. CDR3 amino acids: CATKGTLTGETQYF. The CDR3 nucleotides read TGTGCCACCAAAGGGACCCTAACAGGGGAGACCCAGTACTTC.

The V call is TRBV28, the J call TRBJ2-1; 7 bases match TRBD2. V trimming: 7 bases; J trimming: 7 bases; junction bases outside the gene matches: 13. Germline CDR1 and CDR2: MDHEN and SYDVKM. This CDR3 region has 15 residues. The CDR3 spells CASKLRRSGNNEQFF. In nucleotides, the CDR3 is TGTGCCAGCAAGTTGAGGCGGAGCGGGAATAATGAGCAGTTCTTC.

The chain has TRBV27 and TRBJ2-6; 7 bases are a match to TRBD1. There are 16 residues in the CDR3. CDR1 and CDR2 from the germline V gene are MNHEY and SMNVEV (reference sequence). The V and J ends lost 4 bases and 4 bases, in that order; junction bases with no gene match: 7. The CDR3 reads CASSSAQGKGANVLTF. Written as DNA, the CDR3 is TGTGCCAGCAGTTCCGCACAGGGGAAAGGGGCCAACGTCCTGACTTTC.

The chain carries TRBV28 and TRBJ1-2, with 10 bases aligning to TRBD1. The germline V gene encodes CDR1 MDHEN and CDR2 SYDVKM. This CDR3 is 13 amino acids long. V was pared by 6 bases and J by 4 bases, with 2 bases of the junction left unmatched. The DNA of the CDR3 is TGTGCCAGCAGCGACAGGGGGCCCTATGGCTACACCTTC. Protein sequence: CASSDRGPYGYTF.

The chain recombines TRBV6-5 with TRBJ2-7, with TRBD1 as a possible D gene (6 bases). The CDR3 totals 12 residues. The ends were cut back, 6 bases at V and 6 bases at J, with 12 bases in the middle. Germline V CDR1 and CDR2: MNHEY, SVGAGI. The CDR3 sequence is CASRATGREQYF. As DNA, the CDR3 is TGTGCCAGCAGAGCCACAGGGCGCGAGCAGTACTTC.

V is TRBV2 and J is TRBJ2-1; 8 positions match TRBD2. This CDR3 is 13 amino acids long. Trimming took 7 bases from V and 12 from J; bases not matched to a gene: 11. Germline CDR1 reads SNHLY; CDR2 reads FYNNEI. The CDR3 region has the DNA TGTGCCAGCACCCAGTTTGCGGGAGGACCGCAGTTCTTC. Translated: CASTQFAGGPQFF.

CDR3 residues: CASSSDRGEQYF. Written as DNA, the CDR3 is TGTGCCAGCAGCTCGGACAGAGGCGAGCAGTACTTC. The rearrangement uses TRBV7-2 and TRBJ2-7, with D perhaps TRBD1 (6 bases). Germline lookup yields CDR1 SGHTA and CDR2 FQGNSA. The CDR3 has 12 amino acids. V was clipped by 4 bases and J by 6 bases, with 10 bases between them.

The chain joins TRBV2 to TRBJ2-7; 15 positions match TRBD2. The germline V gene encodes CDR1 SNHLY and CDR2 FYNNEI. J lost 6 bases, V lost 7 bases, and 7 bases had no gene match. The CDR3 runs to 15 residues. The DNA of the CDR3 is TGTGCCAGCAAGGGGGGACTAGCGGGAGGTGGCGAGCAGTACTTC. Protein sequence: CASKGGLAGGGEQYF.

This clone was counted a few times. The chain employs TRBV6-5 and TRBJ2-5, with 7 bases lining up with TRBD2. Trimming removed 6 bases from V and 5 bases from J; junction bases left unmatched: 6. Per germline, CDR1 MNHEY and CDR2 SVGAGI. The CDR3 runs 13 residues. For the CDR3, the DNA is TGTGCCAGCAGCCGCGGGAGTGGGGAGACCCAGTACTTC. Translating gives CASSRGSGETQYF.

The chain recombines TRBV28 with TRBJ1-4; unclear D gene. The CDR3 runs 15 residues. Looked up from germline, CDR1 is MDHEN and CDR2 is SYDVKM. Trimming stripped 6 bases from V and 7 bases from J, with 18 bases between. The CDR3, as DNA: TGTGCCAGCAGCCCACCCGCCTCCGAGGTTGAAAAACTGTTTTTT. As protein: CASSPPASEVEKLFF.

V usage is TRBV7-3 and J usage is TRBJ2-6; TRBD1 is a possible D gene (6 bases). Germline values: CDR1 SGHTA, CDR2 FQGTGA. This CDR3 is 15 amino acids long. V was cut by 5 bases and J by 1 base, with 9 bases left in between. The CDR3 DNA sequence: TGTGCCAGCAGCAACAGGGCTTCTGGGGCCAACGTCCTGACTTTC. Encoded protein: CASSNRASGANVLTF. Looking up the rest from reference TRBV7-3 and TRBJ2-6 gives the full variable domain: GAGVSQTPSNKVTEKGKYVELRCDPISGHTALYWYRQSLGQGPEFLIYFQGTGAADDSGLPNDRFFAVRPEGSVSTLKIQRTERGDSAVYLCASSNRASGANVLTFGAGSRLTVL.

This chain connects TRBV11-2 to TRBJ2-7; D is unclear. The CDR3 sequence is 14 residues long. Trimming shortened V by 4 bases and J by 3 bases, and 13 bases separated the two germline ends. Germline V lookup: CDR1 SGHAT, CDR2 FQNNGV. The CDR3 sequence is CASSSRSTLYEQYF. CDR3 nucleotide sequence: TGTGCCAGCAGCTCGAGGTCGACCCTCTACGAGCAGTACTTC.

The chain has TRBV5-1 and TRBJ2-1, with 10 bases aligning to TRBD2. The CDR3 is 18 amino acids. Germline V gene sequence: CDR1 SGHRS, CDR2 YFSETQ. Unmatched junction bases numbered 17, after V lost 4 bases and J lost 7 bases. CDR3 protein: CASSANWRSGRDGNEQFF. The DNA for the CDR3 is TGCGCCAGCAGCGCAAACTGGAGGAGCGGGAGGGACGGGAATGAGCAGTTCTTC.

With regard to this clone: Other nucleotide sequences from this sample produce the same CDR3. The chain recombines TRBV14 with TRBJ2-7; no clear D. CDR3 size: 11 residues. V was cut by 3 bases and J by 4 bases, with 4 bases left in between. Germline CDR1 is SGHDN and CDR2 is FVKESK. CDR3 in amino acids: CASSHGYEQYF. CDR3 DNA sequence: TGTGCCAGCAGCCACGGTTACGAGCAGTACTTC.